This record looks at one T cell receptor beta chain sequence and its context. The antigen remains unidentified. The identical CDR3 is also encoded by other nucleotide sequences in the sample. 60 Vbeta and 13 Jbeta primers were used in PCR. The data were produced by immunoSEQ multiplex PCR, yet TCRdb's version contains in-frame clones alone and is incomplete. The sample yields under 200,000 clones, around 79% seen once. The CDR3 spans 14 residues. CDR1 is SGHTA, CDR2 FQGNSA, per germline. The junction had 3 bases not matched to a gene; V was cut back by 0 bases and J by 5 bases. This sample stems from a study of cytomegalovirus exposure and HLA in healthy donors. Whole-study results and caveats: Both high specificity and high sensitivity reportedly marked the classifier's diagnosis of cytomegalovirus status.

The sequenced material came from PBMCs. This chain uses TRBV7-2 with TRBJ2-5, with 7 bases that match TRBD2. This receptor was identified in a female donor in good health and CMV-seronegative. CDR3: CASSLAGAGETQYF. The CDR3 DNA follows: TGTGCCAGCAGCTTAGCGGGAGCGGGGGAGACCCAGTACTTC.